What follows are 21 T cell receptor beta chains derived from one specimen sequenced in a study of blood T cells in healthy people across ages. The authors ran a second PCR of 7 to 11 cycles using a sample-barcoded 5' primer and a J-beta primer mix. One entry per CDR3 protein, called by TCRdb with MiXCR from the 5' RACE reads. The data show about 1,400,000 distinct CDR3 sequences, almost 60% seen once. Sequences were obtained from blood. Receptor source: a man younger than 30 in good health.

The rearrangement links TRBV6-2 or TRBV6-3 to TRBJ2-3; D is perhaps TRBD1 (6 bases). V was shortened by 5 bases and J by 6 bases, with 12 bases between the two germline ends. The CDR3 has 13 amino acids. Germline V lookup: CDR1 MNHEY, CDR2 SVGEGT. Here the CDR3 reads CASSGTGLDTQYF. The CDR3 DNA sequence: TGTGCCAGCAGTGGAACAGGGTTGGATACGCAGTATTTT.

This clonotype was seen a handful of times. This rearrangement joins TRBV9 to TRBJ2-7, with D perhaps TRBD2 (6 bases). Germline V gene data show CDR1 as SGDLS and CDR2 as YYNGEE. V dropped 0 bases and J dropped 5 bases, with 21 bases sitting between them. The CDR3 loop spans 17 amino acids. The CDR3 sequence is CASSVGPWASALDEQYF. The CDR3 nucleotides are TGTGCCAGCAGCGTAGGTCCTTGGGCTAGCGCATTGGACGAGCAGTACTTC.

This clonotype was seen many times. V usage is TRBV12-3 or TRBV12-4 and J usage is TRBJ2-7; the match to TRBD1 covers 8 bases. The trim removed 6 bases at V and 2 bases at J, leaving 6 bases unmatched. The CDR3 sequence is 14 residues long. CDR3 residues: CASSFGTGAYEQYF. DNA of the CDR3: TGTGCCAGCAGCTTTGGGACAGGAGCCTACGAGCAGTACTTC.

The chain recombines TRBV30 with TRBJ2-1; D remains unclear. This CDR3 is 14 amino acids long. V lost 2 bases and J 0 bases, leaving 8 bases between the germline ends. Germline CDR1 is GTSNPN and CDR2 is SVGIG (reference sequence). The CDR3 spells CAWSLASSYNEQFF. The CDR3 DNA is TGTGCCTGGAGTCTCGCTAGCTCCTACAATGAGCAGTTCTTC.

The chain uses TRBV5-1 and TRBJ2-1; D remains ambiguous. From germline, CDR1 is SGHRS and CDR2 YFSETQ. This CDR3 is built from 15 residues. Trimming removed 2 bases at V and 10 bases at J, with 19 bases between. The CDR3 DNA reads as TGCGCCAGCAGCTTACGGACGGGCCCTAGTGACGAGCAGTTCTTC. It yields the protein CASSLRTGPSDEQFF.

The chain links TRBV7-9 to TRBJ2-2; no clear D gene. This CDR3 spans 16 amino acids. The V end was cut by 0 bases, the J end by 5 bases, with 13 bases between. Germline CDR1 is SEHNR and CDR2 is FQNEAQ (reference sequence). CDR3 residues: CASSLAQYPTTGELFF. CDR3 sequence (DNA): TGTGCCAGCAGCTTAGCGCAGTACCCGACGACCGGGGAGCTGTTTTTT.

CDR3 region: CSASQGGLYNEQFF. The CDR3 nucleotides read TGCAGTGCTAGTCAAGGCGGCCTATACAATGAGCAGTTCTTC. The chain recombines TRBV20-1 with TRBJ2-1; no firm D call. Deletions cut 3 bases from V and 4 bases from J, with 13 bases between. Germline V CDR1 and CDR2: DFQATT, SNEGSKA (reference sequence). This CDR3 spans 14 amino acids.

This chain connects TRBV10-3 to TRBJ2-5, with D possibly being TRBD1 or TRBD2 (6 bases each). The closer fit of TRBJ2-7 to the DNA end suggests the J call may be wrong. This CDR3 comprises 14 residues. Germline CDR1 ENHRY, CDR2 SYGVKD. The CDR3 nucleotides read TGTGCCATCAGTGAAGGGGGTCCCGGGGGCGAGCAGTACTTC. Amino acid sequence: CAISEGGPGGEQYF.

V is TRBV14 and J is TRBJ2-3; D gene unclear. CDR1 is SGHDN and CDR2 is FVKESK in the germline V gene. V shed 4 bases and J shed 3 bases, with 17 bases lying between them. The CDR3 has 16 residues. CDR3 protein: CASSPGPVDLTDTQYF. CDR3 coding DNA: TGTGCCAGCAGCCCGGGCCCCGTCGACCTTACAGATACGCAGTATTTT.

As regards this clonotype: The germline gene is not matched at one end of the junction; a read error may be the cause. V usage is TRBV4-1 and J usage is TRBJ1-1; tentative D call: TRBD1 (6 bases). The germline V gene encodes CDR1 MGHRA and CDR2 YSYEKL. The CDR3 loop spans 20 amino acids. The CDR3 DNA is TGCGCCAGCAGCCAAGATCAGGCGAAAAAAGGCAGGGGTTTGAAGACTGAAGCTTTCTTT. Its translation: CASSQDQAKKGRGLKTEAFF.

This clonotype occurred a few times. This rearrangement joins TRBV9 to TRBJ1-2, with 9 bases identical to TRBD1. The CDR3 runs 14 residues. J gave up 6 bases and V 3 bases, and 6 bases lay outside the gene matches. Germline V gives CDR1 SGDLS, CDR2 YYNGEE. In DNA form, the CDR3 reads TGTGCCAGCAGCGCGGGACAGGGCCTCGATGGCTACACCTTC. It codes for CASSAGQGLDGYTF.

The rearrangement links TRBV11-2 to TRBJ2-1; 7 bases are shared with TRBD1. This CDR3 has 16 residues. Germline values: CDR1 SGHAT, CDR2 FQNNGV. Trimming took 4 bases from V and 0 from J; bases not matched to a gene: 6. CDR3: CASSYRGAGSYNEQFF. The CDR3 DNA reads as TGTGCCAGCAGCTACAGGGGAGCTGGCTCCTACAATGAGCAGTTCTTC.

This chain connects TRBV20-1 to TRBJ2-5; TRBD2 aligns across 10 bases. The DNA end favors TRBJ2-7, so the J call may be wrong. The length of the CDR3 is 15 residues. Germline loops: CDR1 DFQATT, CDR2 SNEGSKA (reference sequence). The CDR3, as DNA: TGCAGTGCTAGAGGGGCCGGGACTAGCGCTGGCGAGCAGTACTTC. Translating it yields CSARGAGTSAGEQYF.

CDR3 nucleotides: TGTGCCAGTAGGCAGACAGGGGACGGCGAGCAGTACTTC. This encodes CASRQTGDGEQYF. V gene TRBV6-1 combines with J gene TRBJ2-7, with TRBD1 matching over 8 bases. CDR1 is MNHNS and CDR2 is SASEGT in the germline V gene. The CDR3 is 13 amino acids. Unmatched junction bases numbered 10, after V lost 9 bases and J lost 6 bases.

The chain employs TRBV6-2 or TRBV6-3 and TRBJ1-2; maybe TRBD1 (6 bases). With 8 bases removed from V and 3 bases from J, the gap between germline ends came to 13 bases. This CDR3 contains 13 residues. The germline V gene encodes CDR1 MNHEY and CDR2 SVGEGT. CDR3 region: CASQRAGDYGYTF. As DNA, the CDR3 is TGTGCCAGCCAGCGGGCAGGGGACTATGGCTACACCTTC.

This chain links TRBV3-1 with TRBJ2-5; TRBD2 matches at 11 bases. CDR1 is LGHDT, CDR2 YNNKEL, per germline (reference sequence). This CDR3 spans 16 amino acids. V was clipped by 4 bases and J by 1 base; unmatched bases: 5. The DNA for the CDR3 is TGTGCCAGCAGCCCTAGCGGGGGGCGATTCCAAGAGACCCAGTACTTC. Translating gives CASSPSGGRFQETQYF.

The J gene is TRBJ1-2, the V gene TRBV6-2 or TRBV6-3, with TRBD1 identical over 7 bases. Germline CDR1 is MNHEY and CDR2 is SVGEGT. V shed 2 bases, J shed 8 bases, and the junction held 8 bases outside the gene matches. The CDR3 length is 14 residues. CDR3 nucleotides: TGTGCCAGCAGTTACGACAGGGAGGTATACGGCTACACCTTC. It specifies CASSYDREVYGYTF.

This clonotype appeared once. This chain joins TRBV4-1 and TRBJ2-7; D call uncertain. With 2 bases removed from V and 1 base from J, the gap between germline ends came to 9 bases. The CDR3 contains 14 residues. From germline, CDR1 is MGHRA and CDR2 YSYEKL. The DNA for the CDR3 is TGCGCCAGCAGCCAATTCGGGCTATCCTACGAGCAGTACTTC. This translates into CASSQFGLSYEQYF.

This clonotype was counted a few times. The gene calls are TRBV5-5 and TRBJ2-4; no clear D gene. The end of the DNA is better explained by TRBJ2-7, so the J call may be wrong. The CDR3 is 14 residues long. Germline CDR1 reads SGHKS; CDR2 reads YYEKEE (reference sequence). The DNA of the CDR3 is TGTGCCAGCAGCTTTCGTCCCCTAGTCTCCGAGCAGTACTTC. Its protein is CASSFRPLVSEQYF.

This chain uses TRBV6-2 or TRBV6-3 with TRBJ2-7, with 7 bases that match TRBD2. This CDR3 spans 14 amino acids. Germline CDR1 MNHEY, CDR2 SVGEGT. The V and J ends lost 5 bases and 3 bases, in that order; junction bases with no gene match: 7. CDR3 sequence: CASSKSGVIYEQYF. The CDR3 nucleotides read TGTGCCAGCAGTAAAAGCGGGGTAATCTACGAGCAGTACTTC.

The rearrangement joins TRBV5-1 to TRBJ2-3; TRBD2 matches at 7 bases. CDR1 is SGHRS, CDR2 YFSETQ, per germline. Trimming removed 4 bases from V and 6 bases from J; junction bases left unmatched: 8. This CDR3 region has 14 residues. The CDR3 nucleotides read TGCGCCAGCAGCGCCCGGTTGGGAGGGGATACGCAGTATTTT. Residues: CASSARLGGDTQYF.